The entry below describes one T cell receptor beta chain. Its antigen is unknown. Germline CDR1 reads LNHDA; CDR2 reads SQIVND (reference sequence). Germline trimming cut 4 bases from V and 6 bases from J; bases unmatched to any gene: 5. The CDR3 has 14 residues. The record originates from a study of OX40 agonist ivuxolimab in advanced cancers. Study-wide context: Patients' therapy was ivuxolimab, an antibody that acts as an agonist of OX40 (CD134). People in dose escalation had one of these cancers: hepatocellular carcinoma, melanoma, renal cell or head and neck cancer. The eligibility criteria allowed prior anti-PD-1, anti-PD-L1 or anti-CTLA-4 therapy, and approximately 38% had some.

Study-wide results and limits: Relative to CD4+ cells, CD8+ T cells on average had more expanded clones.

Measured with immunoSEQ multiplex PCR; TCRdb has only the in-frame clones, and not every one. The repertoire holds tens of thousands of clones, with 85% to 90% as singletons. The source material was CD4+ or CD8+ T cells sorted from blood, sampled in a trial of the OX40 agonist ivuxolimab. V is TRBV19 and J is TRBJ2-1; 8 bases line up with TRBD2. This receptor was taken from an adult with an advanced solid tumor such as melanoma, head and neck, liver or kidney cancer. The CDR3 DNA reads TGTGCCAGTAGTACCCATACTAGCGGCAATGAGCAGTTCTTC. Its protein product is CASSTHTSGNEQFF.